This T cell receptor beta chain is from a study of blood T cell repertoires in COVID-19 (dated by TCRdb to 2019 to 2021). Turning to the overall study: Samples covering the acute and convalescent phases of COVID-19 were provided by collaborators in the United States, Italy and Spain. The sample metadata nearly always contained a de-identified subject ID, COVID-19 status, age in years and sex. The repertoires were made available in a free public database intended to serve as a resource for research on the immune response to SARS-CoV-2. HLA class I and class II types, where available, came from metadata supplied by the sample provider rather than from assay-based typing. The prospective study material was composed of cDNA or gDNA derived from T cells, B-cell-depleted T cells, or PBMCs. Deeply sampled blood TCRbeta repertoires from subjects exposed to, actively infected with, or recovered from COVID-19 were included in the dataset. Samples came from the ongoing ImmuneRACE study (first 160 participants) plus 1,254 subjects from 6 global collaborators.

What the study reported, not specific to this receptor: The quantity of clinical and demographic metadata differed by source and by participant and was supplied without curation.

The collaborating institutions used their own protocols to collect whole blood in K2EDTA tubes. For TCRbeta analysis, collaborator samples were shipped as frozen whole blood, as isolated PBMCs, or as DNA extracted from either sample type. On this clone itself: It lacks a known antigen. No quality values exist for individual bases; no much larger clone is one base distant.

TCRbeta CDR3 regions were amplified from genomic DNA using the immunoSEQ Assay, a bias-controlled multiplex PCR. Processing in the source paper ran as follows. Nucleated cell counts per sample were estimated from amplification of reference gene primers within the assay. To quantify the absolute abundance of each unique TCRbeta CDR3 rearrangement, sequence reads were collapsed and filtered. For each sample, productive Simpson clonality was calculated as the square root of Simpson's diversity index over productive rearrangements. In its TCRdb copy, this immuneACCESS table keeps in-frame sequences only and misses some clones. Where compared with another copy, unresolved V genes explain less than half of these, and the others have no known cause. The DNA gave D and trimming, while V, J and clone size come from that table. The table for this sample lists under 200,000 clones; approximately 92% of them were counted only once. Of the sample, approximately 0.5% falls within the top ten clones.

V has 5 bases trimmed and J has 4 bases trimmed; junction bases matching no gene number 7. The CDR3 measures 15 amino acids from cysteine to phenylalanine. Of the read, only the CDR3 DNA is kept; its 45 bases are in frame from base 1. From a lookup of the germline V gene (reference sequence), CDR1 and CDR2 are SEHNR and FQNEAQ. The sequencing sample was made of peripheral blood. The rearrangement combines TRBV7-9 with TRBJ2-5; 10 central nucleotides agree with TRBD2. This receptor was taken from a man between 45 and 60 years old with acute or convalescent COVID-19. The nucleotide sequence reads TGTGCCAGCAGCCCCCTAGCGGGAGCGGGAGAGACCCAGTACTTC. This translates into CASSPLAGAGETQYF.